Sequencing of this TCR beta chain was carried out in a study of response to subunit inactivated influenza vaccine. General observations from the study: With each seasonal influenza vaccination, the authors suggested, few new T cells are recruited.

TCRdb re-analysed the RT-PCR reads in MiXCR, keeping a single row per CDR3 protein. Altogether about 160,000 distinct CDR3 sequences are present, approximately 11% being singletons, with the ten largest covering 9.5% to 15%. Germline V gene data show CDR1 as SGDLS and CDR2 as YYNGEE. The CDR3 has 17 amino acids. V shed 1 base, J shed 0 bases, and the junction held 7 bases outside the gene matches. This clonotype was recorded a few times. The antigen remains undetermined. The specimen comprised non-naive T cells sorted from PBMCs, sampled more than 35 days after vaccination. The sequence was obtained from a middle-aged man who received an inactivated influenza vaccine. V is TRBV9 and J is TRBJ2-5, with TRBD2 identical over 9 bases. The CDR3 DNA reads TGTGCCAGCAGCGTATCTAGCGGGATCCAGTACCAAGAGACCCAGTACTTC. It is translated as CASSVSSGIQYQETQYF. Combining the CDR3 with reference TRBV9 and TRBJ2-5 gives the whole variable domain DSGVTQTPKHLITATGQRVTLRCSPRSGDLSVYWYQQSLDQGLQFLIQYYNGEERAKGNILERFSAQQFPDLHSELNLSSLELGDSALYFCASSVSSGIQYQETQYFGPGTRLLVL.